Described below is a single TCR beta chain sequence and its context. This receptor's antigen is unknown. Nothing much larger sits one base from this clone, and base qualities are not available. The immunoSEQ Assay was the method used to sequence TCRbeta CDR3 regions. After extraction, genomic DNA underwent amplification by bias-controlled multiplex PCR, followed by high-throughput sequencing. The paper's data handling went like this. To quantify the absolute abundance of every unique TCRbeta CDR3 region, sequences were collapsed and filtered. T cell fraction was estimated by normalizing TCRbeta template counts to usable DNA, with usable DNA measured through amplification of reference genes found in all nucleated cells. Repertoire TCRs were annotated as SARS-CoV-2-specific when V gene, CDR3 amino acid sequence and J gene were exactly matched to a known reactive TCR set. The reference SARS-CoV-2 TCR set was obtained from MIRA and was filtered for enrichment in COVID-19-positive ImmuneCODE repertoires, whereby public or cross-reactive TCRs were removed. Using the MIRA antigens, annotated TCRs were further analysed by specific ORF or by position within an ORF. Breadth was defined as the number of annotated unique rearrangements divided by the total number of unique productive rearrangements, and depth was defined as the summed frequency of the annotated unique rearrangements. Group comparisons of TCR breadth used two-sided Wilcoxon rank-sum tests. TCRdb took over this immuneACCESS table, retaining in-frame rearrangements with V and J assigned. Such tables are incomplete; in checked studies, under half of the missing clones stem from an unresolved V gene, and the remainder is unexplained. The DNA gave D and trimming, while V, J and clone size come from that table. The table for this sample lists roughly 320,000 clones; more than 75% of them were counted only once. The ten most abundant clones make up roughly 3.1% of the sample.

The germline V gene yields SQVTM for CDR1 and ANQGSEA for CDR2. The junction shows trimming of 7 bases on V and 1 base on J, and the gene matches do not reach 2 bases of it. Reading from cysteine to phenylalanine, the CDR3 counts 13 amino acids. Just the 39-base CDR3 DNA is kept, in frame starting at base 1. The data belong to a study of Ad26.COV2.S vaccination and SARS-CoV-2 variants (dated by TCRdb to about 2021). A note on the overall study: Donors in the vaccine arm were drawn from COV1001, a multicentre, randomized, double-blind, placebo-controlled phase I-IIa trial testing Ad26.COV2.S in healthy adults. Ad26.COV2.S was administered intramuscularly at a dose of 5x10^10 or 1x10^11 viral particles, either as one shot or as two shots given 56 days apart. The specificity and breadth of SARS-CoV-2-reactive T cell receptors after Ad26.COV2.S vaccination were assessed by TCRbeta repertoire sequencing. The TCR-sequenced set comprised approximately 32 samples: about 19 Ad26.COV2.S vaccine recipients, 5 placebo recipients and 8 SARS-CoV-2 convalescent individuals. Trial participants were randomized into five groups of five, in which low-dose or high-dose Ad26.COV2.S was given once or twice, or placebo was given on both occasions. Investigators did not know the trial group allocation while performing experiments and assessing outcomes. The full study reports these points: After vaccination, spike-specific CD8+ and CD4+ T cell responses were reported to show substantial breadth. Non-spike TCR breadth was comparable between vaccine and placebo recipients, consistent with the vaccine containing only spike. The authors noted that the TCR breadth and depth analyses may have underestimated total T cell responses. Higher spike-specific TCR breadth was observed in Ad26.COV2.S recipients than in placebo recipients (P = 0.0014). The study was not powered to compare responses between vaccine doses or regimens.

The treatment or condition label, read with the paper, signifies: around 19 received Ad26.COV2.S at low or high dose, single or two shots; 5 received placebo; per-sample allocation not given. Repertoires of vaccine and placebo recipients were sequenced from samples collected on day 63 after the first injection. Cohort 1b enrolled 25 adults aged 18-55 years at a single site in Boston, USA, between 29 July and 7 August 2020. As a vaccine, Ad26.COV2.S was a replication-incompetent adenovirus type 26 vector that expressed a prefusion-stabilized SARS-CoV-2 spike protein derived from the original Wuhan strain.

Recombination joined TRBV29-1 with TRBJ1-5; a stretch of 9 junction bases matches TRBD1. This specimen was peripheral blood, taken in a trial of Ad26.COV2.S vaccine versus placebo. This TCR came from a person between 18 and 65 years old who received the Ad26.COV2.S COVID-19 vaccine or a placebo. The DNA is as follows: TGCAGCGCCGGACAGGGGAGCAATCAGCCCCAGCATTTT. It translates to CSAGQGSNQPQHF.